What follows is one T cell receptor beta chain and its context. The antigen remains unidentified. These data originate in a study of shared clonotypes between healthy human individuals. Study-wide points: The represented genetic and exposure-history diversity was limited by the small number of donors. Larger estimated richness was generally seen in naive subsets than in memory subsets. Shared clonotypes across all four donors exceeded non-shared ones in generation probability.

Trimming at V came to 8 bases and at J to 3 bases, leaving 10 bases not matched to a gene. The CDR3 contains 16 residues. The germline V gene encodes CDR1 MDHEN and CDR2 SYDVKM. The repertoire was sequenced with immunoSEQ multiplex PCR; TCRdb's copy has only in-frame clones and lacks some. The table shows about 2 million clones, with 85% to 95% occurring only once. This chain links TRBV28 with TRBJ2-1, with 10 nucleotides matching TRBD1. This sequence was found in a man between 18 and 35 years old in good health. Sequencing used naive CD4+ T cells sorted from blood. Subset indicated: CD45RA+ positively selected. CDR3 in DNA: TGTGCCAGCGGCCAACCGGGACAGGGGATCTACAATGAGCAGTTCTTC. It yields the protein CASGQPGQGIYNEQFF.